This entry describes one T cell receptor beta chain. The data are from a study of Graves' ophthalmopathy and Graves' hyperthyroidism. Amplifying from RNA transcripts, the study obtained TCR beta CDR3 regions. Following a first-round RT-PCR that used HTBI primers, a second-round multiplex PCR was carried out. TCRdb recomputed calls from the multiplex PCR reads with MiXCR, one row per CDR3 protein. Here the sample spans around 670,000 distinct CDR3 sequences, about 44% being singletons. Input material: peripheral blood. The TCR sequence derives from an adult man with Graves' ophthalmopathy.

CDR3 in amino acids: CATAGQLNEKLFF. The CDR3 DNA sequence: TGTGCCACCGCGGGACAGCTTAATGAAAAACTGTTTTTT. The chain joins TRBV6-5 to TRBJ1-4; TRBD1 matches 7 bases. The CDR3 runs to 13 residues. The germline CDR1 and CDR2 sequences are MNHEY and SVGAGI. V gave up 10 bases and J gave up 4 bases; unmatched junction bases: 6.